The 22 T cell receptor beta chains presented below share a single source sample, sequenced in a study of T-cell memory formation after mild COVID-19. TCRdb independently ran MiXCR on the 5' RACE reads; one entry per CDR3 protein. Of some 65,000 distinct CDR3 sequences listed, approximately 16% were seen once; the top ten hold around 31%. Sequencing used PBMCs or a T cell subset sorted from them (not recorded which). The source is an adult woman who had mild COVID-19 (a few samples of this study predate the infection). Cell type and time point are not known.

This clonotype has more than one count but fewer than ten. The V gene is TRBV7-9, the J gene TRBJ2-1, with D possibly matching TRBD2 (5 bases). The germline V and J ends were trimmed by 1 base and 4 bases, with 14 bases remaining between them. This CDR3 comprises 16 residues. The V gene's germline CDR1 is SEHNR and CDR2 FQNEAQ (reference sequence). CDR3 DNA: TGTGCCAGCAGCTTAGTAGGACCGGAGGCTTACAATGAGCAGTTCTTC. Amino acid sequence: CASSLVGPEAYNEQFF.

There are a few counts of this clonotype. The chain carries TRBV9 and TRBJ2-1; TRBD2 aligns across 13 bases. This CDR3 is 15 amino acids long. Germline CDR1 reads SGDLS; CDR2 reads YYNGEE. V lost 3 bases to trimming and J lost 6 bases; unmatched junction nucleotides: 3. For the CDR3, the DNA is TGTGCCAGCAGCGATACTAGCGGGAGGGCCAATGAGCAGTTCTTC. Its protein product is CASSDTSGRANEQFF.

J is TRBJ2-2 and V is TRBV2, with D perhaps matching TRBD2 (6 bases). CDR1 and CDR2 (germline): SNHLY, FYNNEI. V lost 5 bases to trimming and J lost 7 bases, with 14 bases between them. CDR3 size: 14 residues. CDR3 coding DNA: TGTGCCAGCAGTAAAACGGGAGAGGTCGGGGAGCTGTTTTTT. Amino acid sequence: CASSKTGEVGELFF.

This clonotype was counted only a few times. This chain connects TRBV29-1 to TRBJ2-7, with 10 bases fitting TRBD2. The CDR3 is 15 amino acids. CDR1 is SQVTM and CDR2 is ANQGSEA in the germline V gene. The J segment lost 4 bases and the V segment lost 0 bases, leaving 6 bases of the junction unmatched. DNA for the CDR3: TGCAGCGTTGAAGATCAGGCTAGCGGGAGATACGAGCAGTACTTC. It specifies CSVEDQASGRYEQYF.

This rearrangement joins TRBV30 to TRBJ2-1, with D maybe TRBD2 (5 bases). This CDR3 region has 15 residues. Germline loops: CDR1 GTSNPN, CDR2 SVGIG (reference sequence). Between the trimmed V and J ends, which lost 0 bases and 0 bases, there was a span of 9 bases. CDR3 in DNA: TGTGCCTGGAGTGTACCGGGGAGCTCCTACAATGAGCAGTTCTTC. Protein: CAWSVPGSSYNEQFF.

The chain couples TRBV7-2 to TRBJ1-2, with 8 bases identical to TRBD1. V shed 2 bases, J shed 2 bases, and the junction held 4 bases outside the gene matches. Germline loops: CDR1 SGHTA, CDR2 FQGNSA. The CDR3 is 15 residues long. CDR3 DNA sequence: TGTGCCAGCAGCTTAACATGGACAGGGAACTATGGCTACACCTTC. This translates into CASSLTWTGNYGYTF. Variable domain in full (rest from reference TRBV7-2 and TRBJ1-2): GAGVSQSPSNKVTEKGKDVELRCDPISGHTALYWYRQSLGQGLEFLIYFQGNSAPDKSGLPSDRFSAERTGGSVSTLTIQRTQQEDSAVYLCASSLTWTGNYGYTFGSGTRLTVV.

This clonotype has a handful of counts. CDR3 nucleotide sequence: TGCAGTGCTAGGGCAGATAGCTCCTACGAGCAGTACTTC. Translation: CSARADSSYEQYF. The rearrangement links TRBV20-1 to TRBJ2-7; unclear D gene. Germline values: CDR1 DFQATT, CDR2 SNEGSKA (reference sequence). This CDR3 has 13 amino acids. The V and J ends lost 3 bases and 0 bases respectively, with 9 bases between them.

This clonotype appeared a few times. Here the CDR3 reads CANRTGPEEQFF. CDR3 DNA sequence: TGCGCCAATCGGACAGGACCGGAGGAGCAGTTCTTC. The chain combines TRBV23-1 with TRBJ2-1; 7 bases agree with TRBD1. TRBV23-1 is assigned to the ORF class and has an uncertain function. After removal of 10 bases from V and 10 bases from J, the junction contained 10 bases not matched to a gene. The CDR3 is made up of 12 amino acids.

This clonotype was seen ten or more times. The genes are TRBV20-1 and TRBJ2-1; D might be TRBD1 (6 bases). CDR3 length equals 13 residues. CDR1 is DFQATT, CDR2 SNEGSKA, per germline (reference sequence). Between the trimmed V and J ends, which lost 1 base and 3 bases, there was a span of 7 bases. In DNA, the CDR3 is TGCAGTGCTAGAGTGGACAGCTACAATGAGCAGTTCTTC. As protein: CSARVDSYNEQFF.

This clonotype was counted only a few times. The CDR3 loop is CASSLEASQTGELFF. Written as DNA, the CDR3 is TGTGCCAGCAGTTTAGAGGCTAGCCAGACCGGGGAGCTGTTTTTT. This chain connects TRBV27 to TRBJ2-2; TRBD2 is a possible D gene (5 bases). Germline CDR1 and CDR2: MNHEY and SMNVEV (reference sequence). V gave up 2 bases and J gave up 5 bases, with 12 bases separating them. CDR3 size: 15 residues.

This clonotype was seen more than once but under ten times. The V call is TRBV4-3, the J call TRBJ2-7; D is undetermined. Germline-derived CDR1 and CDR2 are LGHNA and YSLEER. V gave up 0 bases and J gave up 4 bases, with 10 bases separating them. The CDR3 is 14 amino acids. The CDR3 sequence is CASSQDYPRYEQYF. The CDR3, as DNA: TGCGCCAGCAGCCAAGACTATCCGAGATACGAGCAGTACTTC.

The rearrangement links TRBV4-1 to TRBJ2-7, with 8 positions matching TRBD1. Losses at the gene ends were 0 bases for V and 6 bases for J; bases not matched to a gene: 1. CDR3 length equals 13 residues. Germline V CDR1 and CDR2: MGHRA, YSYEKL. The CDR3 spells CASSQEQGGEQYF. For the CDR3, the DNA is TGCGCCAGCAGCCAAGAACAGGGGGGCGAGCAGTACTTC.

This clonotype was counted between two and nine times. The V gene is TRBV7-6, the J gene TRBJ2-3; 11 nucleotides match TRBD2. V dropped 1 base and J dropped 2; count of bases not matched to a gene: 8. The CDR3 runs to 18 residues. Germline V CDR1 and CDR2: SGHVS, FNYEAQ. CDR3 coding DNA: TGTGCCAGCAGCTTAGGCGCGACTAGCGGGATAACCACAGATACGCAGTATTTT. This codes for CASSLGATSGITTDTQYF.

The V and J genes are TRBV5-1 and TRBJ2-1; 7 bases are shared with TRBD2. CDR3 length equals 14 residues. The trim removed 4 bases at V and 5 bases at J, leaving 6 bases unmatched. Germline CDR1 SGHRS, CDR2 YFSETQ. CDR3 nucleotide sequence: TGCGCCAGCAGCAGTCGGGACTATGACAATGAGCAGTTCTTC. Its translation: CASSSRDYDNEQFF.

This clonotype was seen repeatedly, ten times or more. This rearrangement joins TRBV20-1 to TRBJ2-7, with D unclear. Trimming stripped 0 bases from V and 1 base from J, with 10 bases between. Germline V gene data show CDR1 as DFQATT and CDR2 as SNEGSKA (reference sequence). The CDR3 is 14 residues long. The DNA for the CDR3 is TGCAGTGCTAGAGATTTGGACGGATCCTACGAGCAGTACTTC. Its translation: CSARDLDGSYEQYF.

This clonotype has just a few counts. J is TRBJ2-7 and V is TRBV4-1; D might be TRBD1 (5 bases). Looked up from germline, CDR1 is MGHRA and CDR2 is YSYEKL. V gave up 1 base and J gave up 1 base, with 8 bases separating them. The CDR3 spans 14 residues. CDR3 amino acids: CASSQGRGSYEQYF. The CDR3 DNA reads as TGCGCCAGCAGCCAAGGAAGGGGATCCTACGAGCAGTACTTC.

The J gene is TRBJ2-7, the V gene TRBV10-3, with D possibly TRBD2 on 5 matching bases. Germline V gives CDR1 ENHRY, CDR2 SYGVKD. V lost 4 bases and J 6 bases, leaving 22 bases between the germline ends. CDR3 size: 16 residues. CDR3 coding DNA: TGTGCCATCAGTGTAGCCCGGGCCGGGGATTCGGGCGAGCAGTACTTC. The encoded protein is CAISVARAGDSGEQYF.

Only a few counts were recorded for this clonotype. The chain recombines TRBV29-1 with TRBJ1-2; D remains unclear. The CDR3 has 13 amino acids. CDR1 and CDR2 from the germline V gene are SQVTM and ANQGSEA. Trimming stripped 3 bases from V and 7 bases from J, with 15 bases between. CDR3 DNA sequence: TGCAGCGTTGACCCCCCAGGAGCGGGTGGCTACACCTTC. As protein: CSVDPPGAGGYTF.

CDR3 sequence: CASSLVTSGGDETQYF. DNA for the CDR3: TGTGCCAGCAGTTTAGTTACTAGCGGGGGGGATGAGACCCAGTACTTC. The chain combines TRBV12-3 or TRBV12-4 with TRBJ2-5; the match to TRBD2 covers 13 bases. After removal of 1 base from V and 5 bases from J, the junction contained 4 bases not matched to a gene. There are 16 residues in the CDR3.

This clonotype has only a few counts. J is TRBJ2-7 and V is TRBV12-3 or TRBV12-4, with 8 bases aligning to TRBD1. The CDR3 has 15 amino acids. V trimming: 6 bases; J trimming: 0 bases; junction bases outside the gene matches: 7. The CDR3 protein is CASSSGQASSYEQYF. The CDR3 nucleotides are TGTGCCAGCAGCTCGGGACAGGCAAGCTCCTACGAGCAGTACTTC.

This clonotype was seen just once. The chain is built from TRBV12-3 or TRBV12-4 and TRBJ2-1; no clear D gene. Trimming removed 3 bases at V and 9 bases at J, with 6 bases between. This CDR3 spans 11 amino acids. The CDR3 bases are TGTGCCAGCAGTTTCGCTCGTGAGCAGTTCTTC. This encodes CASSFAREQFF.

This clonotype has a handful of counts. V gene TRBV9 combines with J gene TRBJ2-1; D not certain. Germline V lookup: CDR1 SGDLS, CDR2 YYNGEE. This CDR3 is built from 13 residues. V shed 3 bases and J shed 8 bases, with 12 bases lying between them. The CDR3 sequence is CASSARSGDEQFF. CDR3 nucleotides: TGTGCCAGCAGCGCCCGCTCTGGGGATGAGCAGTTCTTC. Drawing the rest from reference TRBV9 and TRBJ2-1, the complete variable domain is DSGVTQTPKHLITATGQRVTLRCSPRSGDLSVYWYQQSLDQGLQFLIQYYNGEERAKGNILERFSAQQFPDLHSELNLSSLELGDSALYFCASSARSGDEQFFGPGTRLTVL.